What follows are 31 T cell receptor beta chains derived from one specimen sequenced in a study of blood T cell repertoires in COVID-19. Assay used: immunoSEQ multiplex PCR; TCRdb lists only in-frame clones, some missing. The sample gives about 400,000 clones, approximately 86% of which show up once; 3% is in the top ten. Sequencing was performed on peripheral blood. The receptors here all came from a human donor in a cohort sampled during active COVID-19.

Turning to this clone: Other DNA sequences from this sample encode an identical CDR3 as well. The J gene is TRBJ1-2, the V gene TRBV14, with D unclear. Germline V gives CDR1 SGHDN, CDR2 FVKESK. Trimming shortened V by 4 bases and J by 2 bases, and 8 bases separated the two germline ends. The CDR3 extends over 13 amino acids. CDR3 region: CASSLSGNYGYTF. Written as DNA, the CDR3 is TGTGCCAGCAGCCTCTCCGGGAACTATGGCTACACCTTC. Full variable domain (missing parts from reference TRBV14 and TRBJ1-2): EAGVTQFPSHSVIEKGQTVTLRCDPISGHDNLYWYRRVMGKEIKFLLHFVKESKQDESGMPNNRFLAERTGGTYSTLKVQPAELEDSGVYFCASSLSGNYGYTFGSGTRLTVV.

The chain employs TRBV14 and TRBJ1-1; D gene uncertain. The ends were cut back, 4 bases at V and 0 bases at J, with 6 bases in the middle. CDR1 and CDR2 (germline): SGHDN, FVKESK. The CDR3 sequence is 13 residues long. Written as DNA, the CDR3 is TGTGCCAGCAGCCGTACGGTGAACACTGAAGCTTTCTTT. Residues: CASSRTVNTEAFF.

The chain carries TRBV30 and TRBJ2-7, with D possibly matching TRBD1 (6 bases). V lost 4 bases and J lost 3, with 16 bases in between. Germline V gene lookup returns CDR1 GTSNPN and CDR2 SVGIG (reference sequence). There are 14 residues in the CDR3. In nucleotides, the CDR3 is TGTGCCTGGACTCCCAGGGGACGGGGCTACGAGCAGTACTTC. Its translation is CAWTPRGRGYEQYF.

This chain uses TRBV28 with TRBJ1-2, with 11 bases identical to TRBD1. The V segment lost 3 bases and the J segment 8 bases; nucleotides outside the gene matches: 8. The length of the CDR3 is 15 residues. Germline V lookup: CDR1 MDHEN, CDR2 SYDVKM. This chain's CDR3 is CASSFEGQGVYGYTF. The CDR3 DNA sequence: TGTGCCAGCAGTTTTGAGGGACAGGGGGTTTACGGCTACACCTTC.

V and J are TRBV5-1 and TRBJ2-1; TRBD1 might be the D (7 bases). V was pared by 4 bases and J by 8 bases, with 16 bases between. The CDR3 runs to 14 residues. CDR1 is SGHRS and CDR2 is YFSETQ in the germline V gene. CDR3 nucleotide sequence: TGCGCCAGCAGCGACTCCAGGGGGGATGATGAGCAGTTCTTC. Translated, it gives CASSDSRGDDEQFF.

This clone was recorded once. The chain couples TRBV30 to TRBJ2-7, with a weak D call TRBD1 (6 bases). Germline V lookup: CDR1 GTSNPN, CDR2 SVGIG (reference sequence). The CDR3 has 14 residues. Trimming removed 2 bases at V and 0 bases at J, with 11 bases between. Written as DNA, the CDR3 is TGTGCCTGGAGTACAGGGTTAAGCTCCTACGAGCAGTACTTC. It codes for CAWSTGLSSYEQYF.

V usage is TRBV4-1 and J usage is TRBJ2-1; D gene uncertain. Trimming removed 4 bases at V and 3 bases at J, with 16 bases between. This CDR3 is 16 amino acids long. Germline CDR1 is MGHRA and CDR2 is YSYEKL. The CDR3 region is CASSPHSYKSYNEQFF. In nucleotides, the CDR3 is TGCGCCAGCAGCCCTCATTCCTATAAGAGCTACAATGAGCAGTTCTTC.

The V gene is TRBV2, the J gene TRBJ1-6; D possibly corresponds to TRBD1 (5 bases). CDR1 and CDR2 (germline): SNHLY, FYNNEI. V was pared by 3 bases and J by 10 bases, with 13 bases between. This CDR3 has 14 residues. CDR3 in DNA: TGTGCCAGCAGTGAGCTGGCAGGGCGGTCACCCCTCCACTTT. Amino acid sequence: CASSELAGRSPLHF.

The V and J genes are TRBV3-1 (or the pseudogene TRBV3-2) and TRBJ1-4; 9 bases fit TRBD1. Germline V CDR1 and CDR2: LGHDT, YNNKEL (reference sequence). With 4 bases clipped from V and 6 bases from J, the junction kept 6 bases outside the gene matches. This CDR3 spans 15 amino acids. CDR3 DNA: TGTGCCAGCAGCCCACAGGGGGCCTGGGATGAAAAACTGTTTTTT. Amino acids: CASSPQGAWDEKLFF.

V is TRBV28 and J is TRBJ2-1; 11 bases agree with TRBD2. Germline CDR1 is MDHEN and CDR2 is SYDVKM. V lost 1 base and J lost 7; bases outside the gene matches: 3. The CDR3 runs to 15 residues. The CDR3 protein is CASSLFSGRANEQFF. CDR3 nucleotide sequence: TGTGCCAGCAGTTTATTTAGCGGGAGGGCGAATGAGCAGTTCTTC.

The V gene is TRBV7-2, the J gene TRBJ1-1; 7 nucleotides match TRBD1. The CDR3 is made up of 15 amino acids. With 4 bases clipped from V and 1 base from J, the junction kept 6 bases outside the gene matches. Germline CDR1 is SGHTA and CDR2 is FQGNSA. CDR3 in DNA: TGTGCCAGCAGCTCGAAGGGACAGCGGAACACTGAAGCTTTCTTT. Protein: CASSSKGQRNTEAFF.

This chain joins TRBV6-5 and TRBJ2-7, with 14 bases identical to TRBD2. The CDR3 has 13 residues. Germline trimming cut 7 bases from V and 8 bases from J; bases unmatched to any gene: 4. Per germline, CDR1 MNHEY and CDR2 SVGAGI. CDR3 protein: CASKGLAGDKQYF. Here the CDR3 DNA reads TGTGCCAGCAAGGGACTAGCGGGAGATAAGCAGTACTTC.

The CDR3 sequence is CASSQAGTSGSLSYNEQFF. DNA of the CDR3: TGTGCCAGCAGCCAGGCCGGGACTAGCGGGAGTCTTTCCTACAATGAGCAGTTCTTC. V usage is TRBV4-2 and J usage is TRBJ2-1; TRBD2 agrees at 14 bases. Germline-derived CDR1 and CDR2 are LGHNA and YNFKEQ. With 3 bases clipped from V and 1 base from J, the junction kept 8 bases outside the gene matches. This CDR3 is built from 19 residues.

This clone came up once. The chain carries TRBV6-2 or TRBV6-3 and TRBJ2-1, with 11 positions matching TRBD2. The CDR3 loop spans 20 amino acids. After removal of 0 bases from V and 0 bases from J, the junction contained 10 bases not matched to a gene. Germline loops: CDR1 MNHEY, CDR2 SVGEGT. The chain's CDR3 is CASSYSSASGGLSSYNEQFF. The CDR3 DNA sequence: TGTGCCAGCAGTTACTCTTCAGCTAGCGGGGGGCTGAGCTCCTACAATGAGCAGTTCTTC.

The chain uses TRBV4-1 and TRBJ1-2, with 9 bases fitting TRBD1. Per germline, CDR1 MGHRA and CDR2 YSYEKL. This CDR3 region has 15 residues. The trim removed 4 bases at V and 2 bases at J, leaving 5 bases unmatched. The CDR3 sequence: CASSLRDRENYGYTF. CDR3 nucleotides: TGCGCCAGCAGCCTGCGGGACAGGGAAAACTATGGCTACACCTTC.

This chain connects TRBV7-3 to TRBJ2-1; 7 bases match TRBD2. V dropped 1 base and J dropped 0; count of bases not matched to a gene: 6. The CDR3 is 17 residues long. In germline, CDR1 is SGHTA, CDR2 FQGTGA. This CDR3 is CASSLMGGLASYNEQFF. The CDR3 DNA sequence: TGTGCCAGCAGCTTAATGGGAGGGCTAGCCTCCTACAATGAGCAGTTCTTC.

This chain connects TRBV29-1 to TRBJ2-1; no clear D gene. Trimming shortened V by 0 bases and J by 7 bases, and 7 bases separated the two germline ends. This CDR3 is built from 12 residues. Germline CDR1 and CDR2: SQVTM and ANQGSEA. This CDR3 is CSVEDAVNEQFF. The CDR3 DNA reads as TGCAGCGTTGAAGATGCAGTTAATGAGCAGTTCTTC.

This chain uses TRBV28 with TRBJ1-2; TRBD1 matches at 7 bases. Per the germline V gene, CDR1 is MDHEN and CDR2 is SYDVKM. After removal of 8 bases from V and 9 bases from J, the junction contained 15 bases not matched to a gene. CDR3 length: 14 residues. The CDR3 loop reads CASGRQGWLSSYTF. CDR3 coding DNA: TGTGCCAGCGGTAGACAGGGCTGGCTTTCAAGCTACACCTTC.

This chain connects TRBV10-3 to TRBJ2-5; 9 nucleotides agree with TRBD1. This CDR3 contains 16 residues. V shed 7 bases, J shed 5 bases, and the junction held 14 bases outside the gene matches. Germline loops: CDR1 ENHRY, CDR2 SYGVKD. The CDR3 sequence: CAIKSGTGRLGETQYF. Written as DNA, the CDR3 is TGTGCCATCAAATCCGGGACAGGGAGACTCGGGGAGACCCAGTACTTC.

In nucleotides, the CDR3 is TGTGCCAGCAGCACCCTTCCTCTAGCGGACAGATACGAGCAGTACTTC. Translated: CASSTLPLADRYEQYF. The chain recombines TRBV9 with TRBJ2-7; D may be TRBD2 (7 bases). There are 16 residues in the CDR3. Germline values: CDR1 SGDLS, CDR2 YYNGEE. The V end lost 4 bases, the J end lost 4 bases, and 21 bases lay between the germline ends.

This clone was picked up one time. Here the CDR3 DNA reads TGTGCCAGCAGCTTGGGAGGGACAGGGGTCACGTACGAGCAGTACTTC. Translating gives CASSLGGTGVTYEQYF. The rearrangement links TRBV5-6 to TRBJ2-7; 10 nucleotides match TRBD1. The CDR3 consists of 16 residues. The V gene's germline CDR1 is SGHDT and CDR2 YYEEEE. The V and J ends lost 0 bases and 4 bases, in that order; junction bases with no gene match: 7.

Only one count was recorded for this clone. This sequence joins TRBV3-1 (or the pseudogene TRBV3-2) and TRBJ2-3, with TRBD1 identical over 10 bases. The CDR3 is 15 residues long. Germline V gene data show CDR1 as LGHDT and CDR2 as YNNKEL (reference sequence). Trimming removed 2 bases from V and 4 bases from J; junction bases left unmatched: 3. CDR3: CASSQRTGGPDTQYF. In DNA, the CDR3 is TGTGCCAGCAGCCAAAGGACAGGGGGACCAGATACGCAGTATTTT.

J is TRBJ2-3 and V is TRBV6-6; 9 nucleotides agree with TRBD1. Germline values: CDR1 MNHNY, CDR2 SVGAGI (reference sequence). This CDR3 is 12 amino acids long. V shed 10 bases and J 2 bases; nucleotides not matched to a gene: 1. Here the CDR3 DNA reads TGTGCCACACAGGGGGCCACAGATACGCAGTATTTT. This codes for CATQGATDTQYF.

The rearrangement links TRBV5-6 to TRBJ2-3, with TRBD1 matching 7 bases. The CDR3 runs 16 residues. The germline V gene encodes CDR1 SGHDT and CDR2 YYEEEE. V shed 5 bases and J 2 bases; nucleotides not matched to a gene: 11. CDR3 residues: CASSFTGTELTDTQYF. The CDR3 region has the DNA TGTGCCAGCAGTTTTACCGGGACAGAGCTCACAGATACGCAGTATTTT.

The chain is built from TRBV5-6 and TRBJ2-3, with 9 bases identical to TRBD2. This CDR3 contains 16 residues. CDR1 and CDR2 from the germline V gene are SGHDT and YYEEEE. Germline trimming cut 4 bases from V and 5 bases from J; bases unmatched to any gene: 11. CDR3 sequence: CASSPLVVAGVDTQYF. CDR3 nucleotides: TGTGCCAGCAGCCCCCTGGTGGTAGCGGGAGTAGATACGCAGTATTTT.

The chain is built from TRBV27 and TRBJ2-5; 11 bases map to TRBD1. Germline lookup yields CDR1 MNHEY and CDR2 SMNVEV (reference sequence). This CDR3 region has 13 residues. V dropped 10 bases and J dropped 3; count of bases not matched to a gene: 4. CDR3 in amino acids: CAIGTGGEETQYF. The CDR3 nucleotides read TGTGCCATCGGGACAGGGGGTGAAGAGACCCAGTACTTC.

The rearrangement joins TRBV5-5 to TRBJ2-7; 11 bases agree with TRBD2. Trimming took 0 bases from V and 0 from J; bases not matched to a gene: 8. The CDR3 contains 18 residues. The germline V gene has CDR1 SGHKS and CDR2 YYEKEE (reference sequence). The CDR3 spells CASSLVGLAGLGSYEQYF. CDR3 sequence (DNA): TGTGCCAGCAGCTTGGTCGGACTAGCGGGTCTTGGCTCCTACGAGCAGTACTTC. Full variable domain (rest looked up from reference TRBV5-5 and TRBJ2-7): DAGVTQSPTHLIKTRGQQVTLRCSPISGHKSVSWYQQVLGQGPQFIFQYYEKEERGRGNFPDRFSARQFPNYSSELNVNALLLGDSALYLCASSLVGLAGLGSYEQYFGPGTRLTVT.

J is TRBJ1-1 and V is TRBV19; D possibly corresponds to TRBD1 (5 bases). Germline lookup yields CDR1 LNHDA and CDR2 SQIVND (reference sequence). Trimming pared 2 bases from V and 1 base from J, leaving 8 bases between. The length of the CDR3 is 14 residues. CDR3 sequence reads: CASSISQGNTEAFF. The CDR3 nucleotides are TGTGCCAGTAGTATATCCCAGGGGAACACTGAAGCTTTCTTT. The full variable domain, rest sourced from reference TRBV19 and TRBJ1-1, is DGGITQSPKYLFRKEGQNVTLSCEQNLNHDAMYWYRQDPGQGLRLIYYSQIVNDFQKGDIAEGYSVSREKKESFPLTVTSAQKNPTAFYLCASSISQGNTEAFFGQGTRLTVV.

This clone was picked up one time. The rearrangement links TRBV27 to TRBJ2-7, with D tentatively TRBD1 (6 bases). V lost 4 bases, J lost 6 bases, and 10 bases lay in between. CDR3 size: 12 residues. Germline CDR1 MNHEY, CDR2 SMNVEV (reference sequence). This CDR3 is CASSSRRGEQYF. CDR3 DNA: TGTGCCAGCAGTTCCCGCAGGGGCGAGCAGTACTTC.

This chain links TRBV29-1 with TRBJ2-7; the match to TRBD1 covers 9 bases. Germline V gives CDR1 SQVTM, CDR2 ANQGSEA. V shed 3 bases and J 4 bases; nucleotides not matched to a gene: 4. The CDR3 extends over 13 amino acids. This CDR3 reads CSVDTGTGYEQYF. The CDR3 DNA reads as TGCAGCGTTGATACCGGGACAGGGTACGAGCAGTACTTC.

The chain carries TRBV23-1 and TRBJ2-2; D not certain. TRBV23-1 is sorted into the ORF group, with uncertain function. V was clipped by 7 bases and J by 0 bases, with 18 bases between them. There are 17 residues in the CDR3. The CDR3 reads CASNTTQRTANTGELFF. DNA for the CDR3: TGCGCCAGCAATACCACGCAACGAACAGCGAACACCGGGGAGCTGTTTTTT.